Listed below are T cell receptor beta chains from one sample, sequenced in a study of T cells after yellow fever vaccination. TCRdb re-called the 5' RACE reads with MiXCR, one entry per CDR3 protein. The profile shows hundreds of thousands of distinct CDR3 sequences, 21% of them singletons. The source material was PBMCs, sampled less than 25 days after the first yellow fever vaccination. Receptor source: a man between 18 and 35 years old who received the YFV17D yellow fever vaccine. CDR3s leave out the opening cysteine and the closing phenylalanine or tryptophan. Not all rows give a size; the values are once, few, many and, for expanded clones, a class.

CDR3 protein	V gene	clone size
ASSSSTEGRAF	TRBV7-9	NA
ASSPPPRGNQPQH	TRBV12-3/TRBV12-4	NA
ASSQVQGRTDTQY	TRBV4-1	few
ASSLVGGGAAVTDTQY	TRBV11-2	few
ASSLGGVQPQH	TRBV27	few
ASSPLGNSGNTEAF	TRBV7-9	few
SASEADFYSPIYFYGYT	TRBV20-1	NA
ASSQGTYISNQPQH	TRBV4-1	few
SVLTVPTEAF	TRBV29-1	many
ASRPGQGNEQF	TRBV12-3/TRBV12-4	few
ASSPLAEGAGELF	TRBV3-1	few
ASSFRSGANVLT	TRBV7-6	NA
ASSQPRAGHTGELF	TRBV7-9	NA
AGSSGPGNEQF	TRBV12-3/TRBV12-4	NA
ATKWQYNEQF	TRBV6-2/TRBV6-3	few
ASSRTEESTGELF	TRBV25-1	NA
ASSVATSGAHNEQF	TRBV9	once
ASSAGQGGETQY	TRBV7-9	NA
AFRPGTGGIGELF	TRBV10-3	NA
ASSLALWTGMYTQY	TRBV5-1	many
ASSYLTTGRYQETQY	TRBV6-2/TRBV6-3	few
ASSDNQGWVNTEAF	TRBV7-6	NA
AWSPGQGFPGELF	TRBV30	NA
ASSQDGADDEQF	TRBV4-2	NA
AINRGIVGNTGELF	TRBV10-3	NA
ASSQGDRALNTEAF	TRBV4-2	few
ARDRGDGTGELF	TRBV7-9	NA
ASSPTNRGTGELF	TRBV7-6	NA
SARGGRSYNEQF	TRBV20-1	NA
ASIDRGGRSQH	TRBV6-1	NA